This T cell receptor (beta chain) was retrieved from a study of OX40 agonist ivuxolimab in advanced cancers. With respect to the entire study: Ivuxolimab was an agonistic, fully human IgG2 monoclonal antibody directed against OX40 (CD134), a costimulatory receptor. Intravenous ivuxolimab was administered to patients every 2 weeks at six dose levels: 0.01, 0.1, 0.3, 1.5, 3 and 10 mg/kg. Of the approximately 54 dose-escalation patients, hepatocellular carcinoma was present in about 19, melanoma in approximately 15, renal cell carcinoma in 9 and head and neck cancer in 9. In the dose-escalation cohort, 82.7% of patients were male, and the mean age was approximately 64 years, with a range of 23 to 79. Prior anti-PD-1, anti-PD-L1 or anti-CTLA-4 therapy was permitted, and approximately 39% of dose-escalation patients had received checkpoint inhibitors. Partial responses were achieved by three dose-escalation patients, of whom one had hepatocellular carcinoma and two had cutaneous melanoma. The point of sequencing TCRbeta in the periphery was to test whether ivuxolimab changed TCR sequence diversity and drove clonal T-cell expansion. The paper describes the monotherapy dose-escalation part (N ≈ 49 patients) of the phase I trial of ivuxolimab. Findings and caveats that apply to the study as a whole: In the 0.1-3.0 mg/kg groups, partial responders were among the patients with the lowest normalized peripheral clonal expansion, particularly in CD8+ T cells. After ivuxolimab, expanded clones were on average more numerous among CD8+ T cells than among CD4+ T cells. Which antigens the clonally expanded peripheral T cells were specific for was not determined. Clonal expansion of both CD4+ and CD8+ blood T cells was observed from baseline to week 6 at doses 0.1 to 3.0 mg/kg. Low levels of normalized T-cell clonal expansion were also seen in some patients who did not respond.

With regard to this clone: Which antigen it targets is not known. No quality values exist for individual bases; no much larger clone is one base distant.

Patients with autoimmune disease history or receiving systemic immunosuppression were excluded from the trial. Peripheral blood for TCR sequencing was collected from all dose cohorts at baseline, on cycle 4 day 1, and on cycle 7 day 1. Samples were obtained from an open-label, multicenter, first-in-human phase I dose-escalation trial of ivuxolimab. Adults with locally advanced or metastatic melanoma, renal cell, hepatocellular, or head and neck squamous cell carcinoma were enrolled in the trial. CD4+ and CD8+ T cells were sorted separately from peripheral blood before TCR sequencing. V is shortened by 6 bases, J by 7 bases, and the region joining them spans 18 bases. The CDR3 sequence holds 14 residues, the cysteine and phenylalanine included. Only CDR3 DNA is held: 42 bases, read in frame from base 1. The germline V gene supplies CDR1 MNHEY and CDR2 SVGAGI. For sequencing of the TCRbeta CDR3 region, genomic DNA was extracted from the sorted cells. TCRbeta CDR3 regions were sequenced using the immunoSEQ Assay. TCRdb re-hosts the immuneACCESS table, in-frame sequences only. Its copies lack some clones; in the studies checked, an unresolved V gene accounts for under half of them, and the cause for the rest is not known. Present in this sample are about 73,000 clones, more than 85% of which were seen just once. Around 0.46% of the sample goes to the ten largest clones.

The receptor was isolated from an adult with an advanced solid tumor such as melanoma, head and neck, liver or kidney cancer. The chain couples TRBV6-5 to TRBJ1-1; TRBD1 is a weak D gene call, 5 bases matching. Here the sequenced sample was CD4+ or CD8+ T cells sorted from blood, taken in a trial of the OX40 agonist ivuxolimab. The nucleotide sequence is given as TGTGCCAGCAGGGAAGGTACCGAGAGGGGTGAAGCTTTCTTT. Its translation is CASREGTERGEAFF.